These T cell receptor beta chains were read from a single sample in a study of blood T cell repertoires in COVID-19. Clones were sequenced by immunoSEQ multiplex PCR, and TCRdb holds only the in-frame ones, with some missing. The profile shows around 99,000 clones, approximately 90% of them singletons. The material sequenced was peripheral blood. Every receptor here comes from a man between 50 and 59 years old with active or convalescent COVID-19. Both conserved end residues are part of each CDR3. Fields, in order: D gene, J gene, clone size, V gene, CDR3 DNA, CDR3 protein. A D gene is named only where the DNA matches it firmly. Only part of the rows carry a size: once, few, many, or a class if the clone is expanded.

NA | TRBJ2-1 | NA | TRBV18 | TGTGCCAGCTCACCCGAGATGGGTGCGGGATCCCCCCCGTTCTTC | CASSPEMGAGSPPFF
NA | TRBJ1-6 | NA | TRBV5-6 | TGTGCCAGCAGTCCGGGAGAGGTGACCTCACCCCTCCACTTT | CASSPGEVTSPLHF
TRBD1 | TRBJ2-2 | NA | TRBV5-1 | TGCGCCAGCAGCAGAGGGGGCACGAACACCGGGGAGCTGTTTTTT | CASSRGGTNTGELFF
TRBD2 | TRBJ2-1 | NA | TRBV4-2 | TGTGCCAGCAGCCAAGATAGGCTAGCGGGAGGGGGAGAAGAGCAGTTCTTC | CASSQDRLAGGGEEQFF
NA | TRBJ1-5 | NA | TRBV10-3 | TGTGCCATCAGTGAGTCAGGAGGACAGCCCCAGCATTTT | CAISESGGQPQHF
NA | TRBJ2-5 | NA | TRBV6-2/TRBV6-3 | TGTGCCAGCAGTTACGGGGAGAGGCAGACCCAGTACTTC | CASSYGERQTQYF
NA | TRBJ1-1 | once | TRBV18 | TGTGCCAGCTCACCAGAGAGGGACACTGAAGCTTTCTTT | CASSPERDTEAFF
NA | TRBJ2-5 | NA | TRBV2 | TGTGCCAGCAGTGTTGACAGCCTCCAAGAGACCCAGTACTTC | CASSVDSLQETQYF
TRBD1 | TRBJ1-2 | NA | TRBV3-1/TRBV3-2 | TGTGCCAGCAGCTCGACACCCACAGGGGGTGGCTACACCTTC | CASSSTPTGGGYTF
TRBD1 | TRBJ2-7 | NA | TRBV7-9 | TGTGCCAGCAGCTTAGCGGGACAGGTCTACGAGCAGTACTTC | CASSLAGQVYEQYF
NA | TRBJ2-2 | NA | TRBV24-1 | TGTGCCACCAGTGATTTTTTCGGCGGGGCGAACACCGGGGAGCTGTTTTTT | CATSDFFGGANTGELFF
NA | TRBJ2-7 | NA | TRBV20-1 | TGCAGTGCGGCTCGGGGGTACGAGCAGTACTTC | CSAARGYEQYF
NA | TRBJ1-2 | NA | TRBV6-5 | TGTGCCAGCAGGATACAGGTTTATGGCTACACCTTC | CASRIQVYGYTF
NA | TRBJ1-1 | few | TRBV9 | TGTGCCAGCAGCGTACTGCAGGGAGGTACTGAAGCTTTCTTT | CASSVLQGGTEAFF
NA | TRBJ1-2 | NA | TRBV4-1 | TGCGCCAGCAGCCAAGACTTCAGGGCAGGGGCTAACTATGGCTACACCTTC | CASSQDFRAGANYGYTF
NA | TRBJ2-1 | few | TRBV19 | TGTGCCAGTAGTATGGGGAGCTCCTACAATGAGCAGTTCTTC | CASSMGSSYNEQFF
TRBD2 | TRBJ2-7 | NA | TRBV7-2 | TGTGCCAGCAGCTTAGGACTAGCGGGATGGGAGCAGTACTTC | CASSLGLAGWEQYF
TRBD2 | TRBJ2-2 | NA | TRBV3-1/TRBV3-2 | TGTGCCAGCAGCCCCCCGGGGGGGCGGAACGGGGAGCTGTTTTTT | CASSPPGGRNGELFF
TRBD1 | TRBJ2-7 | NA | TRBV10-3 | TGTGCCATCAGTGCGGGACAGGGCGAGGAGCAGTACTTC | CAISAGQGEEQYF
TRBD2 | TRBJ2-1 | NA | TRBV10-2 | TGCGCCAGCAGTGGAGGGACTAGCGGGAGCTCCTACAATGAGCAGTTCTTC | CASSGGTSGSSYNEQFF
TRBD2 | TRBJ2-7 | NA | TRBV27 | TGTGCCAGCAGCCGGACTAGCGGCCTTCAACCGGGGGTACGAGTGGAGTACTTC | CASSRTSGLQPGVRVEYF
TRBD2 | TRBJ2-5 | NA | TRBV7-6 | TGTGCCAGCAGCTTCAATGCTAGCGGGAGAGGCAAGACCCAGTACTTC | CASSFNASGRGKTQYF
TRBD1 | TRBJ1-1 | NA | TRBV25-1 | TGTGCCAGCAGTGAAAGCCGGACAGGGTCGAACACTGAAGCTTTCTTT | CASSESRTGSNTEAFF
NA | TRBJ1-1 | NA | TRBV18 | TGTGCCAGCTCACCACAAACTGGGAACACTGAAGCTTTCTTT | CASSPQTGNTEAFF
NA | TRBJ2-7 | NA | TRBV6-5 | TGTGCCAGCACCCAGGGGTTTACCTCCTACGAGCAGTACTTC | CASTQGFTSYEQYF
NA | TRBJ1-1 | NA | TRBV10-2 | TGCGCCAGCAGCCGGACACAGACAGAAATTAAGACTGAAGCTTTCTTT | CASSRTQTEIKTEAFF
NA | TRBJ2-7 | once | TRBV20-1 | TGCAGTGCTGGTGCAGGGCGAGTCTACGAGCAGTACTTC | CSAGAGRVYEQYF
TRBD2 | TRBJ2-1 | NA | TRBV9 | TGTGCCAGCAGCCCCAGGGAGGGCCAGATGGGCAATGAGCAGTTCTTC | CASSPREGQMGNEQFF
NA | TRBJ2-2 | NA | TRBV21-1 | TGTGCCAGCAGCAAAGAGAAGCCAGACAGGGAAACCGGGGAGCTGTTTTTT | CASSKEKPDRETGELFF
NA | TRBJ2-3 | NA | TRBV11-2 | TGTGCCAGCAGCTTAGGGCCGAGGGAGGTAGATACGCAGTATTTT | CASSLGPREVDTQYF
NA | TRBJ2-1 | NA | TRBV20-1 | TGCAGTGCTAGAGATCAAGCAAAGCAGTTCTTC | CSARDQAKQFF
TRBD1 | TRBJ1-5 | once | TRBV28 | TGTGCCAGCACCGTAGGGACAGCGGGCAATCAGCCCCAGCATTTT | CASTVGTAGNQPQHF
NA | TRBJ1-3 | NA | TRBV3-1/TRBV3-2 | TGTGCCAGCAGCCAACCCAGGGCCCCTGGAAACACCATATATTTT | CASSQPRAPGNTIYF
NA | TRBJ2-7 | NA | TRBV4-1 | TGCGCCAGCAGCCAGGTCCAGGGAACTCGTAACGAGCAGTACTTC | CASSQVQGTRNEQYF
NA | TRBJ2-1 | NA | TRBV19 | TGTGCCAGTAGTATAGGGGAGTACAATGAGCAGTTCTTC | CASSIGEYNEQFF
TRBD1 | TRBJ1-1 | NA | TRBV28 | TGTGCCAGCAGTTTACTCGAGACAGGGGAGAAAGCTTTCTTT | CASSLLETGEKAFF
TRBD2 | TRBJ2-5 | NA | TRBV5-6 | TGTGCCAGCAGCTTGGCACTAGCGGGAGGGGCTGGAGAGACCCAGTACTTC | CASSLALAGGAGETQYF
NA | TRBJ2-7 | few | TRBV18 | TGTGCCAGCTCACCAACATTTGCCAAACCAGGCTACGAGCAGTACTTC | CASSPTFAKPGYEQYF
TRBD1 | TRBJ1-2 | NA | TRBV11-2 | TGTGCCAGCAGCTTCATATCGTACCGACAGGGGGCTGCCTATGGCTACACCTTC | CASSFISYRQGAAYGYTF
NA | TRBJ2-7 | NA | TRBV30 | TGTGCCTGGAGTGTGGGAGGTTATTCCTACGAGCAGTACTTC | CAWSVGGYSYEQYF
NA | TRBJ2-6 | NA | TRBV30 | TGTGCCTGGACCGCAGGTAGTTCTGGGGCCAACGTCCTGACTTTC | CAWTAGSSGANVLTF
NA | TRBJ2-4 | NA | TRBV7-9 | TGTGCCAGCAGCTTAGTTGAGGGACAAGCCAAAAACATTCAGTACTTC | CASSLVEGQAKNIQYF
NA | TRBJ2-5 | NA | TRBV9 | TGTGCCAGCAGCGTAGGCCTAGGGGGACACCAAGAGACCCAGTACTTC | CASSVGLGGHQETQYF
NA | TRBJ2-1 | NA | TRBV3-1/TRBV3-2 | TGTGCCAGCAGCCAATTCGCGGTAGCGCCTAATGAGCAGTTCTTC | CASSQFAVAPNEQFF
NA | TRBJ1-4 | NA | TRBV3-1/TRBV3-2 | TGTGCCAGCAGCCCAAGGGAGGGGGTGGATGAAAAACTGTTTTTT | CASSPREGVDEKLFF